This TCR beta chain was sequenced in a study of metastatic and nonmetastatic thyroid tumors. CDR1 and CDR2 (germline): SGHAT, FQDESV (reference sequence). The CDR3 extends over 18 amino acids. Unmatched junction bases numbered 6, after V lost 1 base and J lost 2 bases. Thyroid surgery was performed in patients who had received no treatment beforehand. TCRdb re-analyzed the PCR reads through MiXCR. The table records almost 5,500 clones, 30% to 40% of them present only once. The sample was adjacent normal tissue. The receptor was isolated from a female donor with papillary thyroid cancer or a benign thyroid nodule (not recorded which). Some clones in this sample may be carry-over from other donors' samples. The gene calls are TRBV11-1 and TRBJ2-2; 11 bases fit TRBD2. The CDR3 loop reads CASSLGVGLAENTGELFF. The CDR3 DNA sequence: TGTGCCAGCAGCTTAGGGGTGGGACTAGCGGAAAACACCGGGGAGCTGTTTTTT. Complete variable domain (other parts from reference TRBV11-1 and TRBJ2-2): EAEVAQSPRYKITEKSQAVAFWCDPISGHATLYWYRQILGQGPELLVQFQDESVVDDSQLPKDRFSAERLKGVDSTLKIQPAELGDSAMYLCASSLGVGLAENTGELFFGEGSRLTVL.